This TCR beta chain was sequenced during a study of OX40 agonist ivuxolimab in advanced cancers. In the study overall: The costimulatory receptor OX40 (CD134) was targeted by ivuxolimab, a fully human IgG2 agonistic monoclonal antibody. Intravenous ivuxolimab was administered to patients every 2 weeks at six dose levels: 0.01, 0.1, 0.3, 1.5, 3 and 10 mg/kg. Of the approximately 50 patients in dose escalation, some 19 had hepatocellular carcinoma, roughly 15 had melanoma, 9 had renal cell carcinoma and 9 had head and neck cancer. In the dose-escalation cohort, 82.7% of patients were male, and the mean age was approximately 60 years, with a range of roughly 20 to 79. Prior anti-PD-1, anti-PD-L1 or anti-CTLA-4 therapy was permitted, and checkpoint inhibitors had been received by 40% to 50% of dose-escalation patients. Partial responses occurred in three dose-escalation patients, of whom one had hepatocellular carcinoma and two had cutaneous melanoma. Peripheral TCRbeta sequencing was intended to test whether TCR sequence diversity was altered and clonal T-cell expansion was caused by ivuxolimab. The monotherapy dose-escalation portion (N of about 57 patients) of the phase I ivuxolimab trial is reported in the paper. The research as a whole found: Antigen specificity was not determined for the clonally expanded peripheral T cells. After ivuxolimab, expanded clones were on average more numerous among CD8+ T cells than among CD4+ T cells. Clonal expansion of both CD4+ and CD8+ blood T cells was observed from baseline to week 6 at doses 0.1 to 3.0 mg/kg. Low levels of normalized T-cell clonal expansion were also seen in some patients who did not respond. In the 0.1-3.0 mg/kg groups, partial responders were among the patients with the lowest normalized peripheral clonal expansion, particularly in CD8+ T cells.

The germline V gene (reference sequence) gives CDR1 as SGHAT and CDR2 as FQDESV. Including the terminal cysteine and phenylalanine, the CDR3 comprises 16 residues. Only CDR3 DNA remains: 48 bases, in frame from the first base. At the junction V is shortened by 8 bases and J by 0 bases, with 19 bases in between. Worth noting for this clone: There is no known antigen for this receptor. No base quality information exists; no much larger clone differs at one position.

Patients with a history of autoimmune disease or receiving systemic immunosuppression were excluded from the trial. Peripheral blood for TCR sequencing was collected from all dose cohorts at baseline, on cycle 4 day 1, and on cycle 7 day 1. The samples were taken from a phase I, first-in-human, multicenter, open-label dose-escalation trial of ivuxolimab. Adults with locally advanced or metastatic head and neck squamous cell, hepatocellular, melanoma or renal cell carcinoma were enrolled in the trial. Before TCR sequencing, CD4+ and CD8+ T cells were separately sorted from peripheral blood. To sequence the TCRbeta CDR3 region, genomic DNA was isolated from the sorted cells. The immunoSEQ Assay was used to sequence the TCRbeta CDR3 regions. TCRdb's version of the immuneACCESS table is confined to in-frame rearrangements and falls short of the full clone set. An unresolved V gene accounts for under half of the shortfall where checked; the remainder is of unknown origin. Recorded for this sample are some 71,000 clones; around 83% of them occurred a single time. The ten largest clonotypes hold around 0.78% of the sample.

The V gene is TRBV11-1 and the J gene is TRBJ2-5, with no confidently assigned D gene. Sequencing was performed on CD4+ or CD8+ T cells sorted from blood, taken in a trial of the OX40 agonist ivuxolimab. The TCR sequence derives from an adult with an advanced solid tumor such as melanoma, head and neck, liver or kidney cancer. The CDR3 reads as follows: CASCLPERVYQETQYF. The DNA sequence is as follows: TGTGCCAGCTGCCTCCCCGAACGCGTATACCAAGAGACCCAGTACTTC.